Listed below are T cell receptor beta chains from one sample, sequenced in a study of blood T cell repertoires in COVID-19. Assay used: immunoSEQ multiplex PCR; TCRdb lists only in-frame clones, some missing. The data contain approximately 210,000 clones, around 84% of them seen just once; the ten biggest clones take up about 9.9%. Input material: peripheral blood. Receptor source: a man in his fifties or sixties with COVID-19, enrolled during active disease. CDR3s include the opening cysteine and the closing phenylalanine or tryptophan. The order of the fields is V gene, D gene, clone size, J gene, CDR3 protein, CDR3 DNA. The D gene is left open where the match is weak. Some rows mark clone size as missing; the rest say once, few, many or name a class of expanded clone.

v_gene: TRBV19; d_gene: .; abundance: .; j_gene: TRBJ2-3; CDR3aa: CASTRAQLTDTQYF; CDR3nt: TGTGCCAGCACACGAGCGCAGCTCACAGATACGCAGTATTTT
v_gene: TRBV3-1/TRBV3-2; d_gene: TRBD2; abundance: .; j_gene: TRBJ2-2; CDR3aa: CASSQDRGGTGELFF; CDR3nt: TGTGCCAGCAGCCAAGATCGCGGGGGCACCGGGGAGCTGTTTTTT
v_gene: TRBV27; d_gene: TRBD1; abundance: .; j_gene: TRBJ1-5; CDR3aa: CASKRDRGRNQPQHF; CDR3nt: TGTGCCAGCAAACGGGACAGGGGCCGCAATCAGCCCCAGCATTTT
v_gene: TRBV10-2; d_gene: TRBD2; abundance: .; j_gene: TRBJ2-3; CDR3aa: CASRRLAGDTQYF; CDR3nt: TGCGCCAGCAGGAGACTAGCGGGTGATACGCAGTATTTT
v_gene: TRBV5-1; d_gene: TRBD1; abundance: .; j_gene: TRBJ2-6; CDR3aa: CASSLRGTGGFGPSGANVLTF; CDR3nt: TGCGCCAGCAGCCTGAGGGGGACAGGGGGCTTTGGGCCCTCTGGGGCCAACGTCCTGACTTTC
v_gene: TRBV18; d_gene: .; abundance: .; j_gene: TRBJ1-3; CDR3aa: CASSPRDYSGNTIYF; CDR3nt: TGTGCCAGCTCACCAAGGGACTACTCTGGAAACACCATATATTTT
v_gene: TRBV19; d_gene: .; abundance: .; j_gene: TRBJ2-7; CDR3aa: CASSIVGGNSYEQYF; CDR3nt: TGTGCCAGTAGTATAGTCGGAGGAAACTCCTACGAGCAGTACTTC
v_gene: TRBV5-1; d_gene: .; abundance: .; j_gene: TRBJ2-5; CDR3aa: CASSFGTDQETQYF; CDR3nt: TGCGCCAGCAGCTTCGGGACTGACCAAGAGACCCAGTACTTC
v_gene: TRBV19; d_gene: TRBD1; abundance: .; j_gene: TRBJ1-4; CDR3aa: CASSQTRTGSREKLFF; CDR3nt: TGTGCCAGTAGCCAAACCAGGACAGGGTCTCGCGAAAAACTGTTTTTT
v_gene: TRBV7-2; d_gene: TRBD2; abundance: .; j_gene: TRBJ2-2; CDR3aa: CASSTGLAGGLGTGELFF; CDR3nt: TGTGCCAGCAGCACCGGACTAGCGGGGGGGCTTGGGACCGGGGAGCTGTTTTTT
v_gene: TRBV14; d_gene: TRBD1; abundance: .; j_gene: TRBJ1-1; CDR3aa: CASSPSRDRGWNTEAFF; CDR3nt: TGTGCCAGCAGCCCGTCCCGGGACAGGGGCTGGAACACTGAAGCTTTCTTT
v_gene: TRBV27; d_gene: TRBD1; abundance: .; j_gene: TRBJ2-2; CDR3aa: CASSESGTVNTGELFF; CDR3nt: TGTGCCAGCAGTGAATCCGGGACAGTGAACACCGGGGAGCTGTTTTTT
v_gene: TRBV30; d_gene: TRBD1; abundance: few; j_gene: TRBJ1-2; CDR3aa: CAWSRQGARRGYTF; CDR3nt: TGTGCCTGGAGTCGACAGGGGGCCAGACGGGGCTACACCTTC
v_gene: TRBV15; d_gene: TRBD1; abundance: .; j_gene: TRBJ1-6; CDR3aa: CATSRDLAGGNNSPLHF; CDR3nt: TGTGCCACCAGCAGAGATCTAGCAGGGGGTAATAATTCACCCCTCCACTTT
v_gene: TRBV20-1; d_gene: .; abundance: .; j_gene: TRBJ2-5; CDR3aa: CSASWQGFQETQYF; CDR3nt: TGCAGTGCTAGTTGGCAGGGGTTTCAAGAGACCCAGTACTTC
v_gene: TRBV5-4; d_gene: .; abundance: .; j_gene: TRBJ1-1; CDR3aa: CASSPQGLNTEAFF; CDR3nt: TGTGCCAGCAGCCCACAGGGCTTGAACACTGAAGCTTTCTTT
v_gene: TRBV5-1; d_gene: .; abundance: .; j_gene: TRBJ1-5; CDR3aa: CASSSDSHQPQHF; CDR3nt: TGCGCCAGCAGCTCCGACAGTCATCAGCCCCAGCATTTT
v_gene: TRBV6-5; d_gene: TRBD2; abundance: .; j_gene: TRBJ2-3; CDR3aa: CASSSRTSGRPDTQYF; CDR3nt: TGTGCCAGCAGTTCGCGGACTAGCGGGAGGCCAGATACGCAGTATTTT
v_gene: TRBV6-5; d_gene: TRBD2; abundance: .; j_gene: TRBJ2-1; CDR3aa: CASSPRTGGDEQFF; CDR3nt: TGTGCCAGCAGCCCCAGGACGGGGGGGGATGAGCAGTTCTTC
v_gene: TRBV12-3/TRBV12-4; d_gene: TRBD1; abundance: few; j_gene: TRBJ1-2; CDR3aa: CASLQGAGYGYTF; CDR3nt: TGTGCCAGCCTACAGGGGGCTGGGTATGGCTACACCTTC
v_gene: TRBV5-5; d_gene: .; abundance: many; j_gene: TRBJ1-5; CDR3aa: CASSGDWVQPQHF; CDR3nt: TGTGCCAGCAGCGGCGACTGGGTTCAGCCCCAGCATTTT
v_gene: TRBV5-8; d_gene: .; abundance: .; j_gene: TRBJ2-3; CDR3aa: CASSLSGIPDTQYF; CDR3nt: TGTGCCAGCAGCTTATCAGGGATCCCAGATACGCAGTATTTT
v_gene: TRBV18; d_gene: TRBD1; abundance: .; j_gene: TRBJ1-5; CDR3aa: CASSPTEGQGGNQPQHF; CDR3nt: TGTGCCAGCTCACCGACGGAGGGACAGGGGGGCAATCAGCCCCAGCATTTT
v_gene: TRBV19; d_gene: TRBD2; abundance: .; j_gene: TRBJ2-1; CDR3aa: CASSITGLAGATSSYNEQFF; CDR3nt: TGTGCCAGTAGCATTACCGGACTAGCGGGAGCCACCAGCTCCTACAATGAGCAGTTCTTC
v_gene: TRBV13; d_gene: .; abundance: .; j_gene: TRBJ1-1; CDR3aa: CASSLGQNTEAFF; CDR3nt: TGTGCCAGCAGCTTAGGACAGAACACTGAAGCTTTCTTT
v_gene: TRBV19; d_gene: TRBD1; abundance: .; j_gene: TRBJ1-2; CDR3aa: CAWGTGDSYGYTF; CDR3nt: TGTGCCTGGGGGACAGGGGACAGTTATGGCTACACCTTC
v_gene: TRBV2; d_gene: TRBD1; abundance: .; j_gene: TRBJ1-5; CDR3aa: CASTIRQGYSNQPQHF; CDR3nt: TGTGCCAGCACCATCAGACAGGGGTATAGCAATCAGCCCCAGCATTTT
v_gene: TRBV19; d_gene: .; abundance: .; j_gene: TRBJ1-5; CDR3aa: CASKIGQARKRNQPQHF; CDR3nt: TGTGCCAGTAAAATTGGGCAGGCCCGAAAAAGAAATCAGCCCCAGCATTTT
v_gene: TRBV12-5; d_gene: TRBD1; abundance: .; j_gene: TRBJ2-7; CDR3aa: CASGLALGAGGRYEQYF; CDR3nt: TGTGCTAGTGGTTTGGCCCTAGGGGCAGGGGGCCGTTACGAGCAGTACTTC
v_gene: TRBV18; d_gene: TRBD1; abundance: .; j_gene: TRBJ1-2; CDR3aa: CASLPVQGDHGYTF; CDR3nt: TGTGCCAGCTTACCCGTACAGGGGGACCATGGCTACACCTTC